These 26 T cell receptor beta chains originate from one sample sequenced in a study of T-cell reconstitution after alpha-beta-depleted transplantation in children. The TCRbeta library incorporated unique molecular identifiers. TCRdb re-derived calls from the PCR reads in MiXCR, one entry per CDR3 protein. Here the sample spans 250,000 to 400,000 distinct CDR3 sequences, around 25% being singletons. Sequences were derived from PBMCs, mostly from graft donor cells, sampled 180 days after TCRalphabeta/CD19-depleted stem cell transplant. These receptors were collected from a male patient between 5 and 17 years old who had a stem cell transplant for acute lymphoblastic leukemia, so the T cells may come from the graft donor.

On this clonotype: The junction departs from the called germline gene at one end, perhaps through a read error. The chain uses TRBV7-9 and TRBJ2-7; tentatively, D is TRBD1 (6 bases). Germline V CDR1 and CDR2: SEHNR, FQNEAQ (reference sequence). This CDR3 has 10 residues. In nucleotides, the CDR3 is TGTGCCAGCAGTTCAGACAGGTCAGACTTC. Residues: CASSSDRSDF. Supplemented by reference TRBV7-9 and TRBJ2-7, the full variable domain reads DTGVSQNPRHKITKRGQNVTFRCDPISEHNRLYWYRQTLGQGPEFLTYFQNEAQLEKSRLLSDRFSAERPKGSFSTLEIQRTEQGDSAMYLCASSSDRSDFGPGTRLTVT.

The rearrangement uses TRBV29-1 and TRBJ1-2; D ambiguous. Trimming left V 5 bases short and J 4 bases short, with 11 bases between. The CDR3 length is 12 residues. Germline V lookup: CDR1 SQVTM, CDR2 ANQGSEA. In DNA form, the CDR3 reads TGCAGCGTTCGTAGGACCCGCTATGGCTACACCTTC. As protein: CSVRRTRYGYTF.

The chain carries TRBV7-2 and TRBJ2-2; tentative D call: TRBD1 (5 bases). The CDR3 runs to 14 residues. V gave up 4 bases and J gave up 1 base, with 7 bases separating them. Germline CDR1 and CDR2: SGHTA and FQGNSA. The CDR3 is CASSWTRNTGELFF. The CDR3 DNA follows: TGTGCCAGCAGCTGGACACGGAACACCGGGGAGCTGTTTTTT.

Ten or more counts support this clonotype. This chain connects TRBV7-6 to TRBJ1-5, with D unresolved. The V gene lost 5 bases and the J gene lost 4 bases, with 12 bases spanning the gap. The CDR3 is 14 amino acids. Germline V gene data show CDR1 as SGHVS and CDR2 as FNYEAQ. CDR3 in amino acids: CASSIGPSNQPQHF. The CDR3 DNA follows: TGTGCCAGCAGCATTGGCCCTAGTAATCAGCCCCAGCATTTT.

The chain couples TRBV4-1 to TRBJ2-1; 11 bases match TRBD2. The CDR3 is 17 residues long. The ends lost 1 base at V and 6 bases at J; junction bases unmatched: 8. Germline V gene lookup returns CDR1 MGHRA and CDR2 YSYEKL. The CDR3 nucleotides are TGCGCCAGCAGCCAAGGGCCTATAGCGGGAGGGCCCAATGAGCAGTTCTTC. As protein: CASSQGPIAGGPNEQFF.

As regards this clonotype: Compared with germline, one end of the junction differs, possibly owing to a read error. J is TRBJ1-2 and V is TRBV19; TRBD1 agrees at 11 bases. Germline assignment: CDR1 LNHDA and CDR2 SQIVND (reference sequence). The CDR3 has 13 residues. CDR3 region: CASTGQGAQASNF. CDR3 in DNA: TGTGCCAGTACCGGACAGGGGGCTCAAGCCAGCAACTTC.

This clonotype has more than one count but fewer than ten. The V and J genes are TRBV20-1 and TRBJ2-1; TRBD2 matches 8 bases. CDR1 is DFQATT and CDR2 is SNEGSKA in the germline V gene (reference sequence). The CDR3 loop spans 18 amino acids. The J segment lost 7 bases and the V segment lost 5 bases, leaving 22 bases of the junction unmatched. Written as DNA, the CDR3 is TGCAGTGCTCACTTAGCGGGGTTGAGGTGGGGCTCGTTTAATGAGCAGTTCTTC. Amino acids: CSAHLAGLRWGSFNEQFF.

This clonotype was counted many times. V usage is TRBV28 and J usage is TRBJ1-2, with D possibly being TRBD1 (6 bases). V was shortened by 1 base and J by 7 bases, with 19 bases between the two germline ends. Germline CDR1 MDHEN, CDR2 SYDVKM. There are 16 residues in the CDR3. The CDR3 coding sequence is TGTGCCAGCAGTTTATTCAGGGGTGTCAGTCTGGGTGGCTACACCTTC. Residues: CASSLFRGVSLGGYTF.

The chain combines TRBV5-1 with TRBJ1-2, with 11 bases fitting TRBD1. This CDR3 spans 15 amino acids. After removal of 2 bases from V and 5 bases from J, the junction contained 5 bases not matched to a gene. The germline V gene has CDR1 SGHRS and CDR2 YFSETQ. CDR3 DNA sequence: TGCGCCAGCAGCTTCGGACAGGGGGCTCTATATGGCTACACCTTC. Translation: CASSFGQGALYGYTF.

CDR3: CASSLALGTAKNIQYF. CDR3 DNA sequence: TGTGCCAGCAGCTTGGCCCTGGGGACAGCCAAAAACATTCAGTACTTC. This chain joins TRBV5-4 and TRBJ2-4; D may correspond to TRBD1 or TRBD2 (5 bases each). V was clipped by 0 bases and J by 0 bases, with 10 bases between them. The CDR3 covers 16 residues. The germline CDR1 and CDR2 sequences are SGHNT and YYREEE (reference sequence).

The chain links TRBV24-1 to TRBJ2-1; 10 bases line up with TRBD2. This CDR3 has 17 amino acids. Germline loops: CDR1 KGHDR, CDR2 SFDVKD. Unmatched junction bases numbered 2, after V lost 1 base and J lost 0 bases. CDR3 loop: CATSDLRTSGSYNEQFF. The CDR3 coding sequence is TGTGCCACCAGTGATTTACGGACTAGCGGCTCCTACAATGAGCAGTTCTTC.

The V call is TRBV5-6, the J call TRBJ1-1; tentative D call: TRBD1 (5 bases). The CDR3 spans 17 residues. From germline, CDR1 is SGHDT and CDR2 YYEEEE. V shed 2 bases and J shed 2 bases, with 19 bases lying between them. CDR3 coding DNA: TGTGCCAGCAGCTTTGGCTCCTTCGGGACTTCAAACACTGAAGCTTTCTTT. Translated: CASSFGSFGTSNTEAFF.

The chain couples TRBV5-5 to TRBJ2-1; possibly TRBD1 for D (5 bases). CDR3 length: 14 amino acids. V was shortened by 4 bases and J by 7 bases, with 15 bases between the two germline ends. CDR1 SGHKS and CDR2 YYEKEE come from the germline V gene (reference sequence). CDR3 region: CASSLAAGWNEQFF. The DNA for the CDR3 is TGTGCCAGCAGCCTGGCGGCAGGGTGGAATGAGCAGTTCTTC.

The V gene is TRBV19, the J gene TRBJ2-1; possibly TRBD2 for D (6 bases). V was pared by 10 bases and J by 7 bases, with 17 bases between. This CDR3 is built from 13 residues. Germline V gene sequence: CDR1 LNHDA, CDR2 SQIVND (reference sequence). The CDR3 coding sequence is TGTGCCATCAGCCCGGGAGCGTTAAATGAGCAGTTCTTC. Translating it yields CAISPGALNEQFF.

This chain joins TRBV7-3 and TRBJ2-1, with D unclear. Germline lookup yields CDR1 SGHTA and CDR2 FQGTGA. The CDR3 length is 15 residues. Trimming stripped 4 bases from V and 0 bases from J, with 10 bases between. The CDR3 sequence is CASSSDWSSYNEQFF. The CDR3 nucleotides are TGTGCCAGCAGCTCCGACTGGAGCTCCTACAATGAGCAGTTCTTC.

The chain is built from TRBV14 and TRBJ2-3; perhaps TRBD2 as D (6 bases). This CDR3 is built from 15 residues. The germline CDR1 and CDR2 sequences are SGHDN and FVKESK. V lost 6 bases and J lost 6, with 19 bases in between. CDR3 nucleotide sequence: TGTGCCAGCAGTCACAAGCCTTGGAGGGGTGATACGCAGTATTTT. It specifies CASSHKPWRGDTQYF.

The chain joins TRBV7-9 to TRBJ2-2; D is uncertain. This CDR3 has 15 amino acids. Germline V gene sequence: CDR1 SEHNR, CDR2 FQNEAQ (reference sequence). V gave up 5 bases and J gave up 0 bases, with 10 bases separating them. In DNA form, the CDR3 reads TGTGCCAGCAGCGAGTTACATACGAACACCGGGGAGCTGTTTTTT. This gives the protein CASSELHTNTGELFF.

A few counts support this clonotype. V and J are TRBV5-5 and TRBJ2-1; 8 positions match TRBD2. This CDR3 comprises 14 residues. V lost 2 bases, J lost 7 bases, and 5 bases stayed unmatched. Germline lookup yields CDR1 SGHKS and CDR2 YYEKEE (reference sequence). DNA of the CDR3: TGTGCCAGCAGCTTCGGGAGGGCGACAAATGAGCAGTTCTTC. Amino acid sequence: CASSFGRATNEQFF.

The genes are TRBV5-1 and TRBJ1-2; tentatively, D is TRBD1 (5 bases). Trimming removed 0 bases at V and 2 bases at J, with 14 bases between. This CDR3 spans 16 amino acids. The germline gives CDR1 SGHRS, CDR2 YFSETQ. DNA of the CDR3: TGCGCCAGCAGCTTGGTTCATCCGGGGCAGAACTATGGCTACACCTTC. This gives the protein CASSLVHPGQNYGYTF.

This chain connects TRBV9 to TRBJ1-1; D call uncertain. This CDR3 has 13 amino acids. The V gene lost 2 bases and the J gene lost 3 bases, with 8 bases spanning the gap. In germline, CDR1 is SGDLS, CDR2 YYNGEE. CDR3 sequence: CASSVGDHTEAFF. The CDR3 DNA sequence: TGTGCCAGCAGCGTCGGGGATCACACTGAAGCTTTCTTT. The complete variable domain, with remaining parts taken from reference TRBV9 and TRBJ1-1, reads DSGVTQTPKHLITATGQRVTLRCSPRSGDLSVYWYQQSLDQGLQFLIQYYNGEERAKGNILERFSAQQFPDLHSELNLSSLELGDSALYFCASSVGDHTEAFFGQGTRLTVV.

The J gene is TRBJ1-5, the V gene TRBV4-1, with 11 positions matching TRBD1. With 5 bases clipped from V and 4 bases from J, the junction kept 10 bases outside the gene matches. Germline V gives CDR1 MGHRA, CDR2 YSYEKL. The CDR3 loop spans 17 amino acids. CDR3 in amino acids: CASSEPGQGVRNQPQHF. The CDR3 region has the DNA TGCGCCAGCAGCGAACCGGGACAGGGGGTGCGAAATCAGCCCCAGCATTTT.

A few counts support this clonotype. V gene TRBV5-1 combines with J gene TRBJ2-7, with D maybe TRBD2 (5 bases). V was clipped by 3 bases and J by 2 bases, with 24 bases between them. The germline gives CDR1 SGHRS, CDR2 YFSETQ. This CDR3 is 18 amino acids long. CDR3 coding DNA: TGCGCCAGCAGCTGGACTCTATCTAGCATCGCCACCACCTACGAGCAGTACTTC. Amino acids: CASSWTLSSIATTYEQYF.

The CDR3 DNA sequence: TGCAGTGCTATGGGGTTCGACAGGGGGAGATACAATGAGCAGTTCTTC. It is translated as CSAMGFDRGRYNEQFF. The J gene is TRBJ2-1, the V gene TRBV20-1, with TRBD1 matching 9 bases. Germline CDR1 and CDR2: DFQATT and SNEGSKA (reference sequence). The CDR3 sequence is 16 residues long. The V and J ends lost 4 bases and 4 bases, in that order; junction bases with no gene match: 11.

This chain joins TRBV20-1 and TRBJ2-4; TRBD1 matches 8 bases. The CDR3 totals 16 residues. Germline trimming cut 5 bases from V and 3 bases from J; bases unmatched to any gene: 12. Germline V gene data show CDR1 as DFQATT and CDR2 as SNEGSKA (reference sequence). CDR3 DNA sequence: TGCAGTGCTTCGTCTCCTACAGGGGGTATCAAAAACATTCAGTACTTC. This encodes CSASSPTGGIKNIQYF.

This clonotype was observed a handful of times. CDR3 protein: CASTPPAGGPDTQYF. For the CDR3, the DNA is TGCGCCAGCACCCCCCCGGCGGGAGGTCCAGATACGCAGTATTTT. The chain couples TRBV5-1 to TRBJ2-3; 8 bases are shared with TRBD2. Germline CDR1 reads SGHRS; CDR2 reads YFSETQ. The CDR3 spans 15 residues. Germline trimming cut 6 bases from V and 4 bases from J; bases unmatched to any gene: 10.

The rearrangement links TRBV4-2 to TRBJ2-2, with 14 bases fitting TRBD2. Germline CDR1 reads LGHNA; CDR2 reads YNFKEQ. CDR3 length equals 19 residues. V gave up 1 base and J gave up 1 base; unmatched junction bases: 5. Here the CDR3 DNA reads TGTGCCAGCAGCCAAGTCTGGGGGACTAGCGGGAGGAACACCGGGGAGCTGTTTTTT. The encoded protein is CASSQVWGTSGRNTGELFF.